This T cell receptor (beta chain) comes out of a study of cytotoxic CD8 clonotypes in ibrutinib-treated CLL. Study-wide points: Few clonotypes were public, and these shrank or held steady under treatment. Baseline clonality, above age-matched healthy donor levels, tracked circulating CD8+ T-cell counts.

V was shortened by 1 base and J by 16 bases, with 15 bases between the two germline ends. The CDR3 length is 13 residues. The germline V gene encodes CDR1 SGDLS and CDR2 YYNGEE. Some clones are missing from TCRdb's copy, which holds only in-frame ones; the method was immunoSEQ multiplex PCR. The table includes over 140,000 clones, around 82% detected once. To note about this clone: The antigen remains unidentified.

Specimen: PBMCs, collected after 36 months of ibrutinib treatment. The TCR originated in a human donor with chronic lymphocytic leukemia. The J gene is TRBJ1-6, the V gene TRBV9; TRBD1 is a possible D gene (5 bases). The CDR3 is CASSVSGQESLHF. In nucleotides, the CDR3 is TGTGCCAGCAGCGTATCGGGGCAGGAGAGTCTCCACTTT.